Given below is one T cell receptor beta chain in context. CDR3 length: 15 residues. With 2 bases clipped from V and 4 bases from J, the junction kept 5 bases outside the gene matches. Germline CDR1 KGHSH, CDR2 LQKENI. This sample was included in a study of blood T cell repertoires in COVID-19. Study details: There were acute and convalescent COVID-19 samples, and they came from the United States, Italy and Spain.

Authors' data handling: Amplified reference gene primers provided the basis for estimating nucleated cell counts. The table came from immunoSEQ multiplex PCR; TCRdb's copy has only in-frame clones and leaves some out. V, J and clone size reflect that table, while D and trimming were determined from the DNA. The sample contains about 53,000 clones, around 80% of which appear only once. J is TRBJ1-1 and V is TRBV18; TRBD1 matches at 9 bases. The sequence came from a human donor in a cohort sampled during active COVID-19. What was sequenced was peripheral blood. In nucleotides, the CDR3 is TGTGCCAGCTCACCAACAGGGGGCGGACGCACTGAAGCTTTCTTT. It translates to CASSPTGGGRTEAFF.